These 11 T cell receptor beta chains originate from one sample sequenced in a study of vaccination and CD4 T cells after COVID-19 (dated by TCRdb to 2021 to 2024). These receptors' antigens are unknown. The library relied on PCR. The instrument was an Illumina iSeq 100. TCR sequencing of DNA from cultured CD4+ T cells used the Oncomine TCR Beta short-read assay at the Johns Hopkins FTIC core. TCRdb's own reprocessing of the public reads used fastp at Q25 and MiXCR and kept productive beta chains. Merged by CDR3 protein, the rows form single entries marked with the most common genes and DNA. The sample table records 4,500 to 7,000 distinct CDR3 sequences; 34% of these occur just once. The ten largest clonotypes hold about 35% of the sample. Interpreted using the paper, the treatment or condition label stands for: roughly 11-day PBMC culture with coronavirus spike peptide pools or control peptides (ViraFEST assay). CD4+ T cells from unexposed donors were collected before the COVID-19 pandemic (2011-2018).

The sample comprised CD4+ T cells from blood, cultured in vitro. These receptors all stem from a human donor in good health.

This clonotype occurred a few times. The chain is built from TRBV6-1 and TRBJ2-7; D possibly corresponds to TRBD2 (6 bases). The CDR3 spans 15 residues. V shed 10 bases and J shed 2 bases, with 21 bases lying between them. Per germline, CDR1 MNHNS and CDR2 SASEGT. The CDR3 DNA follows: TGTGCCACCTCTTCGTATGGGGGGTCCACCTACGAGCAGTACTTC. Encoded protein: CATSSYGGSTYEQYF.

V usage is TRBV6-1 and J usage is TRBJ2-7, with 8 bases lining up with TRBD2. Trimming at V came to 7 bases and at J to 2 bases, leaving 4 bases not matched to a gene. The CDR3 extends over 13 amino acids. CDR1 MNHNS and CDR2 SASEGT come from the germline V gene. The CDR3 nucleotides read TGTGCCAGCACCGTAGCGGGAACCTACGAGCAGTACTTC. Residues: CASTVAGTYEQYF.

This clonotype was recorded a few times. The V gene is TRBV19, the J gene TRBJ2-3, with TRBD2 as a possible D gene (7 bases). The CDR3 is 15 residues long. In germline, CDR1 is LNHDA, CDR2 SQIVND (reference sequence). V lost 6 bases, J lost 3 bases, and 16 bases lay in between. CDR3 nucleotide sequence: TGTGCCAGTAGACCGTGGGCGGGGGCGACAGATACGCAGTATTTT. It codes for CASRPWAGATDTQYF.

The V and J genes are TRBV18 and TRBJ1-1; 11 bases align to TRBD1. CDR1 is KGHSH and CDR2 is LQKENI in the germline V gene. Trimming removed 5 bases from V and 4 bases from J; junction bases left unmatched: 9. There are 16 residues in the CDR3. This CDR3 is CASSAIGTGGTTEAFF. The CDR3 DNA follows: TGTGCCAGCTCAGCGATAGGGACAGGGGGGACCACTGAAGCTTTCTTT.

This clonotype was seen more than once but under ten times. The CDR3, as DNA: TGTGCCAGCACCCCCCGGGGGAGGACAGAAAACACTGAAGCTTTCTTT. Protein product: CASTPRGRTENTEAFF. The chain combines TRBV7-9 with TRBJ1-1, with a tentative D call TRBD1 (6 bases). This CDR3 spans 16 amino acids. The germline gives CDR1 SEHNR, CDR2 FQNEAQ (reference sequence). The V end lost 7 bases, the J end lost 2 bases, and 20 bases lay between the germline ends. The full variable domain, with the rest looked up from reference TRBV7-9 and TRBJ1-1, is DTGVSQNPRHKITKRGQNVTFRCDPISEHNRLYWYRQTLGQGPEFLTYFQNEAQLEKSRLLSDRFSAERPKGSFSTLEIQRTEQGDSAMYLCASTPRGRTENTEAFFGQGTRLTVV.

This clonotype has more than one count but fewer than ten. The rearrangement links TRBV29-1 to TRBJ1-5; D is ambiguous. The ends were cut back, 4 bases at V and 5 bases at J, with 9 bases in the middle. The CDR3 extends over 12 amino acids. Germline V lookup: CDR1 SQVTM, CDR2 ANQGSEA. The CDR3 nucleotides read TGCAGCGTTGGAGCACGGGATCAGCCCCAGCATTTT. Its translation is CSVGARDQPQHF.

This clonotype was detected only a few times. The J gene is TRBJ1-2, the V gene TRBV10-3, with D unclear. V dropped 7 bases and J dropped 1 base, with 13 bases sitting between them. This CDR3 spans 14 amino acids. Germline CDR1 ENHRY, CDR2 SYGVKD. The CDR3 here is CAITQWLSNYGYTF. The CDR3 bases are TGTGCCATCACCCAATGGTTGAGTAACTATGGCTACACCTTC.

This chain uses TRBV25-1 with TRBJ2-3; unclear D gene. The V gene's germline CDR1 is MGHDK and CDR2 SYGVNS. The CDR3 loop spans 13 amino acids. The V and J ends lost 10 bases and 2 bases respectively, with 13 bases between them. The CDR3: CATTEPNTDTQYF. As DNA, the CDR3 is TGTGCCACCACAGAGCCCAACACAGATACGCAGTATTTT.

The sample holds one count of this clonotype. This chain links TRBV18 with TRBJ1-2; TRBD1 is a possible D gene (6 bases). V lost 0 bases to trimming and J lost 0 bases, with 8 bases between them. This CDR3 region has 15 residues. Germline V CDR1 and CDR2: KGHSH, LQKENI. In DNA form, the CDR3 reads TGTGCCAGCTCACCACCGGACAGATCTAACTATGGCTACACCTTC. Translating gives CASSPPDRSNYGYTF.

The chain carries TRBV7-3 and TRBJ2-1; weak D call: TRBD2 (6 bases). The V gene's germline CDR1 is SGHTA and CDR2 FQGTGA. V shed 0 bases and J shed 4 bases, with 10 bases lying between them. This CDR3 comprises 15 residues. CDR3 protein: CASSLTLAEYNEQFF. The CDR3 DNA is TGTGCCAGCAGCTTAACACTAGCTGAGTACAATGAGCAGTTCTTC.

In this sample, this clonotype turned up a few times. This chain joins TRBV7-2 and TRBJ1-6; D is unclear. CDR3 length: 12 amino acids. Trimming pared 4 bases from V and 15 bases from J, leaving 13 bases between. Germline V CDR1 and CDR2: SGHTA, FQGNSA. Here the CDR3 reads CASSSLRIHLHF. DNA of the CDR3: TGTGCCAGCAGCTCGCTCCGTATACACCTCCACTTT.